This entry lists 4 T cell receptor beta chains sequenced from one sample in a study of T cells in Graves' hyperthyroidism and ophthalmopathy. RNA transcripts served as the template for amplifying TCR beta CDR3 regions. Initially, a first-round RT-PCR of the TCR CDR3 employed the HTBI primer set. TCRdb fed the multiplex PCR reads into MiXCR, producing one record per CDR3 protein. Of some 500,000 distinct CDR3 sequences in the sample, about 15% were seen once. Sequenced input: blood. Receptors originate from a woman aged 25 to 39 with Graves' ophthalmopathy.

This clonotype has at least ten counts. V gene TRBV7-2 combines with J gene TRBJ2-3; TRBD2 matches 9 bases. The length of the CDR3 is 15 residues. The J segment lost 5 bases and the V segment lost 2 bases, leaving 5 bases of the junction unmatched. The germline V gene encodes CDR1 SGHTA and CDR2 FQGNSA. Written as DNA, the CDR3 is TGTGCCAGCAGCTTAAGTAGCGGGAGTCGAGATACGCAGTATTTT. Translating it yields CASSLSSGSRDTQYF.

This clonotype was counted ten times or more. The chain joins TRBV27 to TRBJ2-1, with TRBD2 identical over 11 bases. V lost 3 bases and J lost 9; bases outside the gene matches: 7. Germline V gene data show CDR1 as MNHEY and CDR2 as SMNVEV (reference sequence). CDR3 length: 15 residues. The CDR3 DNA sequence: TGTGCCAGCAGTTTTACGACTAGCGGGAAGGGTGAGCAGTTCTTC. Its translation: CASSFTTSGKGEQFF.

This chain connects TRBV20-1 to TRBJ2-1, with 9 bases matching TRBD1. V trimming: 5 bases; J trimming: 8 bases; junction bases outside the gene matches: 10. CDR3 length: 14 residues. Germline CDR1 DFQATT, CDR2 SNEGSKA (reference sequence). CDR3 in amino acids: CSAPIPDRGHEQFF. The CDR3 nucleotides are TGCAGTGCTCCAATTCCGGACAGGGGCCATGAGCAGTTCTTC.

The sample holds many counts of this clonotype. The V call is TRBV3-1, the J call TRBJ2-1; D ambiguous. The V gene lost 1 base and the J gene lost 6 bases, with 13 bases spanning the gap. CDR3 length equals 15 residues. Germline CDR1 and CDR2: LGHDT and YNNKEL (reference sequence). CDR3 protein: CASSQVLGTFNEQFF. In DNA form, the CDR3 reads TGTGCCAGCAGCCAAGTACTCGGTACCTTCAATGAGCAGTTCTTC.